This T cell receptor beta chain comes out of a study of shared clonotypes between healthy human individuals. This clone was observed once. The ends lost 7 bases at V and 7 bases at J; junction bases unmatched: 9. This CDR3 contains 13 residues. CDR1 and CDR2 from the germline V gene are SGDLS and YYNGEE. Nashville, Tennessee was home to all donors, who were Caucasian adults. Subsets obtained from CD4+ cells comprised CD45RA+ naive and CD45RA-negative memory cells. Every subset had its genomic DNA shared out evenly among several immunoSEQ plates. Libraries were prepared by immunoSEQ multiplex PCR; TCRdb keeps only in-frame clonotypes and omits some of them. The table has over a million clones, around 95% seen once.

The sample taken for sequencing was naive CD4+ T cells sorted from blood. Subset described: CD45RA+ positively selected. J is TRBJ2-7 and V is TRBV9; 9 nucleotides match TRBD2. The TCR comes from a man aged 30 to 39 in good health. This CDR3 is CASGASGMGEQYF. The CDR3 DNA sequence: TGTGCCAGCGGGGCTAGCGGGATGGGGGAGCAGTACTTC.